One and the same sample provided the 27 T cell receptor beta chains below, sequenced in a study of T cells in Graves' hyperthyroidism and ophthalmopathy. Amplified TCR beta CDR3 regions came from RNA transcripts. RT-PCR in the first round (using the HTBI primer set) targeted the TCR CDR3. TCRdb recomputed calls from the multiplex PCR reads with MiXCR, one row per CDR3 protein. The sample contains hundreds of thousands of distinct CDR3 sequences, roughly 40% of which appear only once. Input material: blood. The source is a man younger than 35 with Graves' hyperthyroidism.

V is TRBV24-1 and J is TRBJ1-5; D is unresolved. The CDR3 consists of 15 residues. Per the germline V gene, CDR1 is KGHDR and CDR2 is SFDVKD. Trimming removed 7 bases at V and 6 bases at J, with 18 bases between. The CDR3: CATSVRLDSAQPQHF. The CDR3 region has the DNA TGTGCCACCAGCGTGCGACTCGACTCAGCTCAGCCCCAGCATTTT.

The sample holds many counts of this clonotype. The rearrangement links TRBV11-2 to TRBJ2-7; D is possibly TRBD1 (5 bases). The CDR3 has 12 amino acids. Germline assignment: CDR1 SGHAT and CDR2 FQNNGV. Trimming removed 5 bases at V and 3 bases at J, with 8 bases between. The CDR3, as DNA: TGTGCCAGCAGCGTGACAGTCTACGAGCAGTACTTC. Residues: CASSVTVYEQYF.

This clonotype has a count of ten or more. The chain has TRBV20-1 and TRBJ2-7; TRBD1 matches 8 bases. Per germline, CDR1 DFQATT and CDR2 SNEGSKA (reference sequence). V lost 4 bases, J lost 5 bases, and 10 bases stayed unmatched. The CDR3 has 14 amino acids. DNA for the CDR3: TGCAGTGCTAACCCCCCGGACAGGGTGAACGAGCAGTACTTC. Amino acid sequence: CSANPPDRVNEQYF.

This clonotype was seen a handful of times. The genes are TRBV6-5 and TRBJ2-5, with D possibly being TRBD1 or TRBD2 (6 bases each). The length of the CDR3 is 15 residues. The V gene's germline CDR1 is MNHEY and CDR2 SVGAGI. V was trimmed by 2 bases and J by 5 bases, leaving 15 bases between them. The CDR3 here is CASSYAGGSMETQYF. Here the CDR3 DNA reads TGTGCCAGCAGTTACGCCGGGGGCAGTATGGAGACCCAGTACTTC.

To note about this clonotype: A read error may explain this, as a much larger clone is one base away. V is TRBV7-9 and J is TRBJ2-7; the match to TRBD1 covers 8 bases. The CDR3 totals 13 residues. Germline lookup yields CDR1 SEHNR and CDR2 FQNEAQ (reference sequence). The CDR3 is CTSSSGTGDEQYF. The CDR3 nucleotides are TGTACCAGCAGCTCAGGGACAGGAGACGAGCAGTACTTC.

This clonotype was seen a handful of times. A single base separates this from a much larger clone, so it may be a read error. The chain combines TRBV5-1 with TRBJ1-1; unclear D gene. The CDR3 consists of 14 residues. The germline gives CDR1 SGHRS, CDR2 YFSETQ. The V end was cut by 3 bases, the J end by 1 base, with 10 bases between. CDR3 in amino acids: CASSWGEGNTEAFF. CDR3 DNA: TGCGCCAGCAGCTGGGGAGAGGGGAACACTGAAGCTTTCTTT.

CDR3 nucleotides: TGTGCCATCAGTCCAGGGGGCCAAACTGAAGCTTTCTTT. This codes for CAISPGGQTEAFF. The chain employs TRBV10-3 and TRBJ1-1; 8 bases match TRBD1. The CDR3 has 13 residues. V lost 5 bases, J lost 5 bases, and 4 bases stayed unmatched. Germline V gene sequence: CDR1 ENHRY, CDR2 SYGVKD.

The sample holds many counts of this clonotype. This rearrangement joins TRBV12-3 or TRBV12-4 to TRBJ1-1; D gene ambiguous. Trimming stripped 8 bases from V and 3 bases from J, with 4 bases between. CDR3 length: 10 residues. In DNA, the CDR3 is TGTGCCAGCGGGTACACTGAAGCTTTCTTT. Protein sequence: CASGYTEAFF.

This sequence joins TRBV12-3 or TRBV12-4 and TRBJ1-5; weak D call: TRBD1 (5 bases). The ends were cut back, 1 base at V and 8 bases at J, with 12 bases in the middle. CDR3 length: 14 residues. The CDR3 DNA reads as TGTGCCAGCAGTTTAGGGGGGATTTGGGAGCCCCAGCATTTT. Translated: CASSLGGIWEPQHF.

The chain is built from TRBV7-2 and TRBJ1-3, with a tentative D call TRBD1 (5 bases). The germline V and J ends were trimmed by 6 bases and 0 bases, with 15 bases remaining between them. The germline CDR1 and CDR2 sequences are SGHTA and FQGNSA. The CDR3 length is 16 residues. The CDR3 coding sequence is TGTGCCAGCAGGGTCGGGGCGGCAGCCTCTGGAAACACCATATATTTT. Its protein product is CASRVGAAASGNTIYF. Full variable domain (rest looked up from reference TRBV7-2 and TRBJ1-3): GAGVSQSPSNKVTEKGKDVELRCDPISGHTALYWYRQSLGQGLEFLIYFQGNSAPDKSGLPSDRFSAERTGGSVSTLTIQRTQQEDSAVYLCASRVGAAASGNTIYFGEGSWLTVV.

The chain recombines TRBV5-1 with TRBJ1-3; possible D gene TRBD1, 5 bases. Germline V gene sequence: CDR1 SGHRS, CDR2 YFSETQ. The CDR3 loop spans 15 amino acids. Deletions cut 3 bases from V and 1 base from J, with 11 bases between. The CDR3 protein is CASSSRPGSGNTIYF. The CDR3 DNA sequence: TGCGCCAGCAGCTCTCGACCAGGGTCTGGAAACACCATATATTTT. Complete variable domain (other parts from reference TRBV5-1 and TRBJ1-3): KAGVTQTPRYLIKTRGQQVTLSCSPISGHRSVSWYQQTPGQGLQFLFEYFSETQRNKGNFPGRFSGRQFSNSRSEMNVSTLELGDSALYLCASSSRPGSGNTIYFGEGSWLTVV.

In the case of this clonotype: Just one base apart from a much larger clone, this may be a read error. CDR3 protein: CASSVINTEASF. The CDR3 region has the DNA TGTGCCAGTAGTGTGATCAACACTGAAGCTTCCTTT. The chain couples TRBV19 to TRBJ1-1; D ambiguous. Germline lookup yields CDR1 LNHDA and CDR2 SQIVND (reference sequence). CDR3 length equals 12 residues.

The chain has TRBV7-2 and TRBJ2-6; the D is unclear. The V gene's germline CDR1 is SGHTA and CDR2 FQGNSA. Deletions cut 5 bases from V and 0 bases from J, with 17 bases between. The CDR3 has 18 amino acids. CDR3 DNA: TGTGCCAGCAGCCCCGGCGGCGGTTCCATCTCTGGGGCCAACGTCCTGACTTTC. Protein sequence: CASSPGGGSISGANVLTF. The variable domain in full, with the rest retrieved from reference TRBV7-2 and TRBJ2-6, is GAGVSQSPSNKVTEKGKDVELRCDPISGHTALYWYRQSLGQGLEFLIYFQGNSAPDKSGLPSDRFSAERTGGSVSTLTIQRTQQEDSAVYLCASSPGGGSISGANVLTFGAGSRLTVL.

The chain has TRBV6-5 and TRBJ2-7; D possibly corresponds to TRBD1 (5 bases). CDR3 length equals 12 residues. The ends were cut back, 2 bases at V and 5 bases at J, with 7 bases in the middle. Germline V gene lookup returns CDR1 MNHEY and CDR2 SVGAGI. The CDR3 spells CASSYRGDEQYF. The CDR3 DNA follows: TGTGCCAGCAGTTACAGGGGCGACGAGCAGTACTTC.

With respect to this clonotype: The CDR3 does not close with the conserved phenylalanine or tryptophan, likely indicating a read error. The chain recombines TRBV12-3 or TRBV12-4 with TRBJ1-1, with D unclear. The CDR3 is 12 amino acids. V was pared by 1 base and J by 6 bases, with 6 bases between. CDR3 in amino acids: CASSLGTAEAFL. The CDR3 DNA follows: TGTGCCAGCAGTTTAGGCACGGCTGAAGCTTTCCTT.

This sequence joins TRBV9 and TRBJ2-7; D gene ambiguous. CDR1 and CDR2 (germline): SGDLS, YYNGEE. This CDR3 is built from 15 residues. The V and J ends lost 2 bases and 1 base respectively, with 13 bases between them. Here the CDR3 DNA reads TGTGCCAGCAGCGTTGGTTCCGCGGAGTCCTACGAGCAGTACTTC. It translates to CASSVGSAESYEQYF.

The chain links TRBV19 to TRBJ2-5, with 10 bases aligning to TRBD2. Germline CDR1 and CDR2: LNHDA and SQIVND (reference sequence). The junction had 3 bases not matched to a gene; V was cut back by 4 bases and J by 4 bases. The CDR3 has 14 amino acids. CDR3 sequence: CASSSRLAGETQYF. The CDR3 bases are TGTGCCAGTAGTAGCCGACTAGCGGGAGAGACCCAGTACTTC.

The rearrangement joins TRBV5-4 to TRBJ1-1; 7 bases are shared with TRBD1. Germline CDR1 SGHNT, CDR2 YYREEE (reference sequence). The CDR3 consists of 14 residues. V was pared by 2 bases and J by 6 bases, with 7 bases of the junction left unmatched. CDR3 region: CASSFSAGGSEAFF. In DNA, the CDR3 is TGTGCCAGCAGCTTCTCCGCAGGGGGATCTGAAGCTTTCTTT.

The chain couples TRBV7-2 to TRBJ2-2; D uncertain. Germline CDR1 SGHTA, CDR2 FQGNSA. The CDR3 consists of 14 residues. Between the trimmed V and J ends, which lost 4 bases and 3 bases, there was a span of 9 bases. CDR3 DNA sequence: TGTGCCAGCAGCTGTCCGTCCGACACCGGGGAGCTGTTTTTT. Its translation: CASSCPSDTGELFF.

In DNA, the CDR3 is TGTGCCAGCAGCCTGGGGCCACAAAGAGCTAATGAAAAACTGTTTTTT. It encodes CASSLGPQRANEKLFF. V usage is TRBV5-5 and J usage is TRBJ1-4; TRBD1 is a possible D gene (5 bases). This CDR3 spans 16 amino acids. Germline lookup yields CDR1 SGHKS and CDR2 YYEKEE (reference sequence). Trimming removed 4 bases at V and 3 bases at J, with 16 bases between.

The chain employs TRBV20-1 and TRBJ2-2; 10 bases align to TRBD1. V was pared by 6 bases and J by 0 bases, with 4 bases of the junction left unmatched. Germline assignment: CDR1 DFQATT and CDR2 SNEGSKA (reference sequence). This CDR3 has 15 amino acids. The CDR3 loop is CSAPGQGANTGELFF. The CDR3 nucleotides read TGCAGTGCCCCTGGACAGGGGGCGAACACCGGGGAGCTGTTTTTT.

There are a few counts of this clonotype. The chain combines TRBV20-1 with TRBJ2-5; D possibly uses TRBD1 or TRBD2 (6 bases each). Trimming took 0 bases from V and 0 from J, leaving 20 bases between them. Germline values: CDR1 DFQATT, CDR2 SNEGSKA (reference sequence). This CDR3 region has 18 residues. DNA for the CDR3: TGCAGTGCTAGAGATCGGGAGAGGCAGGGGCTACACCAAGAGACCCAGTACTTC. Protein product: CSARDRERQGLHQETQYF.

This clonotype was counted only a few times. V and J are TRBV14 and TRBJ1-5; possibly TRBD1 for D (6 bases). CDR1 SGHDN and CDR2 FVKESK come from the germline V gene. There are 17 residues in the CDR3. Trimming took off 1 base at V and 0 bases at J, with 13 bases between the two ends. The CDR3 region is CASSQANRVRSNQPQHF. The CDR3 nucleotides are TGTGCCAGCAGCCAAGCGAACAGGGTCCGTAGCAATCAGCCCCAGCATTTT.

The chain has TRBV19 and TRBJ1-2, with D unresolved. Looked up from germline, CDR1 is LNHDA and CDR2 is SQIVND (reference sequence). CDR3 length: 16 residues. With 7 bases removed from V and 4 bases from J, the gap between germline ends came to 22 bases. CDR3 amino acids: CASTPGRLTSRYGYTF. The CDR3 DNA is TGTGCCAGTACCCCCGGCAGGCTCACCTCCCGCTATGGCTACACCTTC.

This clonotype was seen repeatedly, ten times or more. The chain recombines TRBV7-9 with TRBJ2-7, with 7 bases fitting TRBD1. V lost 3 bases and J lost 2; bases outside the gene matches: 1. CDR1 and CDR2 (germline): SEHNR, FQNEAQ (reference sequence). The length of the CDR3 is 13 residues. CDR3 sequence (DNA): TGTGCCAGCAGCTTTGACAGGGCCTACGAGCAGTACTTC. Amino acids: CASSFDRAYEQYF.

The rearrangement links TRBV5-5 to TRBJ2-6; 10 bases line up with TRBD1. Germline V gene lookup returns CDR1 SGHKS and CDR2 YYEKEE (reference sequence). This CDR3 is 19 amino acids long. After removal of 4 bases from V and 0 bases from J, the junction contained 10 bases not matched to a gene. The DNA for the CDR3 is TGTGCCAGCAGCGTGGGCCGGGACAGGGGTATCTCTGGGGCCAACGTCCTGACTTTC. It translates to CASSVGRDRGISGANVLTF.

The V and J genes are TRBV12-3 or TRBV12-4 and TRBJ2-5, with D maybe TRBD1 (6 bases). V lost 2 bases to trimming and J lost 2 bases, with 9 bases between them. The CDR3 totals 14 residues. CDR3 in DNA: TGTGCCAGCAGTTTAACCGGACAGCAAGAGACCCAGTACTTC. Translation: CASSLTGQQETQYF.